Presented here are 20 T cell receptor beta chains from one specimen sequenced in a study of blood T cell repertoires in COVID-19. The table came from immunoSEQ multiplex PCR; TCRdb's copy has only in-frame clones and leaves some out. The table lists more than 150,000 clones, approximately 86% of them singletons. Sequencing was performed on peripheral blood. Receptors originate from a man in his fifties or sixties with COVID-19, enrolled during active disease.

This chain uses TRBV29-1 with TRBJ1-2, with TRBD1 matching over 12 bases. From germline, CDR1 is SQVTM and CDR2 ANQGSEA. V lost 2 bases and J lost 4; bases outside the gene matches: 5. The CDR3 consists of 15 residues. For the CDR3, the DNA is TGCAGCGTTGAAAGGGGGACAGGGGGCGTCTATGGCTACACCTTC. Its translation: CSVERGTGGVYGYTF. Combining the CDR3 with reference TRBV29-1 and TRBJ1-2 gives the whole variable domain SAVISQKPSRDICQRGTSLTIQCQVDSQVTMMFWYRQQPGQSLTLIATANQGSEATYESGFVIDKFPISRPNLTFSTLTVSNMSPEDSSIYLCSVERGTGGVYGYTFGSGTRLTVV.

The V and J genes are TRBV5-8 and TRBJ1-5, with 10 bases matching TRBD1. CDR3 length: 17 residues. CDR1 and CDR2 (germline): SGHTS, YDEGEE. After removal of 0 bases from V and 1 base from J, the junction contained 4 bases not matched to a gene. DNA of the CDR3: TGTGCCAGCAGCTTGGAGGGACAGGGGAGAAGCAATCAGCCCCAGCATTTT. Translated, it gives CASSLEGQGRSNQPQHF.

V usage is TRBV29-1 and J usage is TRBJ2-2; 7 bases agree with TRBD2. The CDR3 is made up of 14 amino acids. Germline lookup yields CDR1 SQVTM and CDR2 ANQGSEA. The J segment lost 4 bases and the V segment lost 4 bases, leaving 6 bases of the junction unmatched. The CDR3: CSVGVAGLTGELFF. The CDR3 DNA is TGCAGCGTTGGAGTAGCGGGTCTCACCGGGGAGCTGTTTTTT.

The chain links TRBV18 to TRBJ2-7, with 7 bases matching TRBD1. From germline, CDR1 is KGHSH and CDR2 LQKENI. The CDR3 has 16 amino acids. V was pared by 2 bases and J by 0 bases, with 7 bases of the junction left unmatched. The CDR3 DNA follows: TGTGCCAGCTCACCAAGGGCAGGGGGATCCTCCTACGAGCAGTACTTC. Translation gives CASSPRAGGSSYEQYF.

In its sample, this clone was seen a few times. This chain uses TRBV7-2 with TRBJ2-7; 10 bases line up with TRBD2. V shed 3 bases and J 5 bases; nucleotides not matched to a gene: 4. Germline-derived CDR1 and CDR2 are SGHTA and FQGNSA. This CDR3 contains 14 residues. CDR3 sequence: CASSFGTSVHEQYF. In nucleotides, the CDR3 is TGTGCCAGCAGCTTCGGGACTAGCGTGCACGAGCAGTACTTC.

On this clone itself: The junction departs from the called germline gene at one end, perhaps through a read error. CDR3 sequence reads: CASREARAGGYNEQFF. CDR3 DNA: TGTGCCAGCAGGGAAGCAAGAGCGGGAGGCTACAATGAGCAGTTCTTC. The chain has TRBV6-1 and TRBJ2-1; 9 bases are a match to TRBD2. The germline gives CDR1 MNHNS, CDR2 SASEGT. The CDR3 is made up of 16 amino acids.

The rearrangement links TRBV7-9 to TRBJ1-2; no clear D gene. This CDR3 has 15 residues. The V and J ends lost 0 bases and 8 bases respectively, with 16 bases between them. Per the germline V gene, CDR1 is SEHNR and CDR2 is FQNEAQ (reference sequence). CDR3 sequence: CASSLAWLPRSGYTF. CDR3 nucleotides: TGTGCCAGCAGCTTAGCCTGGCTACCGAGGAGCGGCTACACCTTC.

The J gene is TRBJ1-2, the V gene TRBV12-3 or TRBV12-4; no firm D call. The CDR3 totals 12 residues. V lost 3 bases and J 8 bases, leaving 10 bases between the germline ends. CDR3 in amino acids: CASSLALSGYTF. The CDR3 nucleotides are TGTGCCAGCAGTTTGGCTTTATCCGGCTACACCTTC.

The V call is TRBV6-5, the J call TRBJ2-5; weak D call: TRBD2 (6 bases). Germline V gene sequence: CDR1 MNHEY, CDR2 SVGAGI. Deletions cut 5 bases from V and 4 bases from J, with 17 bases between. This CDR3 spans 15 amino acids. CDR3 sequence (DNA): TGTGCCAGCAGTCCTGGCGGGGCGCGATTAGAGACCCAGTACTTC. Translation gives CASSPGGARLETQYF.

This clone was recorded a few times. The CDR3 DNA follows: TGCGCCAGCAGCCCCCGCCAGGGGGCGCTCACTGAAGCTTTCTTT. Translation gives CASSPRQGALTEAFF. The rearrangement joins TRBV5-1 to TRBJ1-1; 8 bases are a match to TRBD1. The CDR3 is 15 residues long. Trimming took 4 bases from V and 4 from J; bases not matched to a gene: 9. Germline values: CDR1 SGHRS, CDR2 YFSETQ.

The chain uses TRBV6-5 and TRBJ1-5; possible D gene TRBD1, 6 bases. In germline, CDR1 is MNHEY, CDR2 SVGAGI. With 6 bases removed from V and 7 bases from J, the gap between germline ends came to 19 bases. This CDR3 has 15 residues. This CDR3 is CASSPTGTSHQPQHF. The CDR3 bases are TGTGCCAGCAGCCCCACCGGGACATCACACCAGCCCCAGCATTTT.

The genes are TRBV6-5 and TRBJ2-1, with D perhaps TRBD2 (6 bases). V shed 4 bases and J shed 8 bases, with 15 bases lying between them. This CDR3 is 14 amino acids long. Germline loops: CDR1 MNHEY, CDR2 SVGAGI. The CDR3 bases are TGTGCCAGCAGTTTAGCGGACATTCTTTATGAGCAGTTCTTC. The encoded protein is CASSLADILYEQFF.

This chain joins TRBV19 and TRBJ2-3; TRBD1 matches at 9 bases. Losses at the gene ends were 8 bases for V and 7 bases for J; bases not matched to a gene: 10. CDR3 size: 14 residues. Germline values: CDR1 LNHDA, CDR2 SQIVND (reference sequence). The CDR3: CASGTGTGKHTQYF. The CDR3 DNA sequence: TGTGCCAGTGGAACCGGGACAGGGAAGCATACGCAGTATTTT.

The chain carries TRBV15 and TRBJ1-3; D is uncertain. The germline V gene has CDR1 LNHNV and CDR2 YYDKDF (reference sequence). This CDR3 is built from 14 residues. The V end lost 2 bases, the J end lost 0 bases, and 5 bases lay between the germline ends. The DNA of the CDR3 is TGTGCCACCAGCAGACCCAACTCTGGAAACACCATATATTTT. This codes for CATSRPNSGNTIYF.

This clone was picked up one time. The V and J genes are TRBV7-8 and TRBJ2-2, with TRBD1 as a possible D gene (6 bases). Trimming left V 9 bases short and J 2 bases short, with 10 bases between. The CDR3 is 13 amino acids. CDR1 is SGHVS, CDR2 FQNEAQ, per germline. DNA for the CDR3: TGTGCCAGTCCGACAGGCAACACCGGGGAGCTGTTTTTT. The encoded protein is CASPTGNTGELFF.

The rearrangement links TRBV25-1 to TRBJ1-5; D is unresolved. Germline lookup yields CDR1 MGHDK and CDR2 SYGVNS. V was clipped by 3 bases and J by 6 bases, with 6 bases between them. CDR3 length: 12 residues. CDR3 DNA: TGTGCCAGCAGTGAGGGGAGTCAGCCCCAGCATTTT. This sequence encodes CASSEGSQPQHF.

The V call is TRBV3-1 (or the pseudogene TRBV3-2), the J call TRBJ1-5; 7 bases are a match to TRBD1. Germline CDR1 and CDR2: LGHDT and YNNKEL (reference sequence). V trimming: 4 bases; J trimming: 3 bases; junction bases outside the gene matches: 9. This CDR3 has 16 residues. CDR3 protein: CASSPTQGQANQPQHF. The CDR3 DNA reads as TGTGCCAGCAGCCCCACCCAAGGACAGGCCAATCAGCCCCAGCATTTT.

The V call is TRBV16, the J call TRBJ1-2; a possible D gene is TRBD1 (5 bases). The CDR3 contains 13 residues. Germline V gene data show CDR1 as KGHSY and CDR2 as FQNENV. Trimming took off 2 bases at V and 4 bases at J, with 8 bases between the two ends. The DNA for the CDR3 is TGTGCCAGCAGCCAACAGGGTCCCTATGGCTACACCTTC. It translates to CASSQQGPYGYTF.

This chain joins TRBV19 and TRBJ1-1; TRBD1 matches 7 bases. V shed 2 bases and J 0 bases; nucleotides not matched to a gene: 15. CDR1 is LNHDA, CDR2 SQIVND, per germline (reference sequence). The CDR3 consists of 19 residues. In nucleotides, the CDR3 is TGTGCCAGTAGTATAAGGCCCTCGACAGGGCTCGGGTTGAACACTGAAGCTTTCTTT. Protein product: CASSIRPSTGLGLNTEAFF.

This rearrangement joins TRBV21-1 to TRBJ1-5; the DNA was not used to check the table's D call, TRBD1. TRBV21-1 is given as a pseudogene. This CDR3 spans 15 amino acids. CDR3 sequence: CASSASGTGEIAQHF. In DNA form, the CDR3 reads TGTGCCAGCAGCGCATCCGGGACAGGGGAGATAGCCCAGCATTTT.